A selection of T cell receptor beta chains follows, all from one sample in a study of blood T cell repertoires in COVID-19. Assay: immunoSEQ multiplex PCR; the TCRdb copy retains only in-frame clones and omits some. The sample lists under 300,000 clones; about 79% were seen once. Input material: peripheral blood. The receptors originated from a woman aged 80 or older with acute or convalescent COVID-19. CDR3s include the opening cysteine and the closing phenylalanine or tryptophan. Fields, in order: J gene, V gene, clone size, CDR3 protein. Clone size is not always given. Where it is, it says once, few, many or a class for expanded clones.

TRBJ1-1,TRBV18,few,CASSPTGLNTEAFF
TRBJ1-1,TRBV5-1,NA,CASSVDRVLGSTEAFF
TRBJ1-1,TRBV3-1/TRBV3-2,NA,CASARGTANTEAFF
TRBJ1-1,TRBV9,NA,CASSAGGFGVNTEAFF
TRBJ1-2,TRBV2,once,CASSGRTANYGYTF
TRBJ2-3,TRBV19,NA,CASAGANPTSTDTQYF
TRBJ2-2,TRBV11-2,once,CASSPRGVVQGTGELFF
TRBJ1-2,TRBV18,few,CASSPGLDRSYGYTF
TRBJ2-3,TRBV7-2,once,CASTATTGVADTQYF
TRBJ1-4,TRBV9,NA,CASSVLPEGEKLFF
TRBJ2-2,TRBV5-1,NA,CASSFLQANTGELFF
TRBJ2-5,TRBV9,once,CASSSERGIQETQYF
TRBJ2-1,TRBV10-3,NA,CAIGDREGNEQFF
TRBJ2-5,TRBV18,once,CASSPGGAQVETQYF
TRBJ2-7,TRBV6-2/TRBV6-3,few,CASSYSTSGGYEQYF
TRBJ2-2,TRBV18,NA,CASSPWGVVNTGELFF
TRBJ1-3,TRBV18,NA,CASSKDTSGNTIYF
TRBJ2-2,TRBV10-1,NA,CASSGGIAGQVNTGELFF
TRBJ2-3,TRBV5-8,NA,CASSPRGLLDTQYF
TRBJ1-1,TRBV5-5,NA,CASSGQSNTEAFF
TRBJ1-2,TRBV4-1,NA,CASSQEGGQPSTGGYTF
TRBJ2-2,TRBV6-1,NA,CASSEEGPPNTGELFF
TRBJ1-4,TRBV2,once,CASRRDRGPEKLFF
TRBJ1-2,TRBV3-1/TRBV3-2,NA,CASSQVQGLHGYTF
TRBJ1-4,TRBV5-6,NA,CASSRRPGHATNEKLFF
TRBJ2-7,TRBV28,NA,CASRPGGVAYEQYF
TRBJ1-6,TRBV27,NA,CASSTLRVANSPLHF
TRBJ1-2,TRBV5-4,few,CASGEGQNYGYTF
TRBJ1-2,TRBV27,NA,CASRIQGANYGYTF
TRBJ1-2,TRBV25-1,once,CASSAQGLGYGYTF
TRBJ2-3,TRBV5-1,NA,CASSPLVGGGVADTQYF
TRBJ2-5,TRBV14,NA,CASSQGAVVGETQYF
TRBJ2-7,TRBV11-3,NA,CASIPGGSSVDEQYF
TRBJ1-2,TRBV4-1,NA,CASSHPGQSNYGYTF
TRBJ1-2,TRBV9,NA,CASSVAELANYGYTF
TRBJ1-4,TRBV10-2,many,CASSNRGVSNEKLFF
TRBJ2-1,TRBV15,NA,CATSRDRGSGRQFF
TRBJ1-5,TRBV6-5,NA,CASSPGQGLSGQHF
TRBJ1-2,TRBV11-2,NA,CASSKTGTGPNYGYTF
TRBJ1-2,TRBV11-3,NA,CASSPHGGGYTF
TRBJ2-7,TRBV30,NA,CAWSFGLRASTPYEQYF
TRBJ1-1,TRBV2,NA,CASRRTQGSPEAFF
TRBJ2-3,TRBV18,NA,CASQTGGGSDTQYF